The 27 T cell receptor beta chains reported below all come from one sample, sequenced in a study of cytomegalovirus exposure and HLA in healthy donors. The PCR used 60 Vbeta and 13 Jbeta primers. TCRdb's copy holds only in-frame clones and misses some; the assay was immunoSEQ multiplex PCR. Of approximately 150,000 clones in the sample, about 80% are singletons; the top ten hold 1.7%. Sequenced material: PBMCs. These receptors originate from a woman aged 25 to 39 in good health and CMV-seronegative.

The CDR3 DNA sequence: TGTGCCAGCAGTGGACTAGCGGAGACTAGCACAGATACGCAGTATTTT. Amino acids: CASSGLAETSTDTQYF. The chain is built from TRBV6-4 and TRBJ2-3; TRBD2 aligns across 9 bases. The trim removed 4 bases at V and 0 bases at J, leaving 5 bases unmatched. CDR1 is MRHNA and CDR2 is SNTAGT in the germline V gene. The CDR3 has 16 residues.

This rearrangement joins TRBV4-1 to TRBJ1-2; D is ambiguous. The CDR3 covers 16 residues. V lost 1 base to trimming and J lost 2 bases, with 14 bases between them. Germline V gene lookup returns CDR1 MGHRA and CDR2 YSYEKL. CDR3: CASSQGPSTGNYGYTF. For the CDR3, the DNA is TGCGCCAGCAGCCAAGGCCCTAGTACTGGGAACTATGGCTACACCTTC.

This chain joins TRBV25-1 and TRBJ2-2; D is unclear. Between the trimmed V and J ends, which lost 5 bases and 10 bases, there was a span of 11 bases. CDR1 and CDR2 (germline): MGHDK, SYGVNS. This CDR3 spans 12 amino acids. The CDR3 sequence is CASSPTTSELFF. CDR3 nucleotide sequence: TGTGCCAGCAGTCCCACAACATCGGAGCTGTTTTTT. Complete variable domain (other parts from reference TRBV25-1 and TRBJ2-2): EADIYQTPRYLVIGTGKKITLECSQTMGHDKMYWYQQDPGMELHLIHYSYGVNSTEKGDLSSESTVSRIRTEHFPLTLESARPSHTSQYLCASSPTTSELFFGEGSRLTVL.

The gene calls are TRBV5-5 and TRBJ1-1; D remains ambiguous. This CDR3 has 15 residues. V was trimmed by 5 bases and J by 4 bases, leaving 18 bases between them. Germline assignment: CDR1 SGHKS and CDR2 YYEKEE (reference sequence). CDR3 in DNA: TGTGCCAGCAGTCGAGCTAAGGAGGTGAGCACTGAAGCTTTCTTT. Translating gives CASSRAKEVSTEAFF.

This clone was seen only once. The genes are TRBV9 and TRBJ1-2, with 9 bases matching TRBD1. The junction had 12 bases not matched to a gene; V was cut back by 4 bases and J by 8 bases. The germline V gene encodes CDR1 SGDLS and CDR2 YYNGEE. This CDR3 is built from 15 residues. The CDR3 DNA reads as TGTGCCAGCAGCCCCGGAGACAGGGGGTTTTTCGGCTACACCTTC. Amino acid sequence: CASSPGDRGFFGYTF.

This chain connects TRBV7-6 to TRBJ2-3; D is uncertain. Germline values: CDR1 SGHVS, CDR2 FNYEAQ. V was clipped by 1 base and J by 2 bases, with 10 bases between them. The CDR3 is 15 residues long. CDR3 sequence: CASSLGPRSTDTQYF. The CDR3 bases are TGTGCCAGCAGCTTAGGTCCGCGGTCCACAGATACGCAGTATTTT. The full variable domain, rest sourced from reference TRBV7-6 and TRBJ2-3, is GAGVSQSPRYKVTKRGQDVALRCDPISGHVSLYWYRQALGQGPEFLTYFNYEAQQDKSGLPNDRFSAERPEGSISTLTIQRTEQRDSAMYRCASSLGPRSTDTQYFGPGTRLTVL.

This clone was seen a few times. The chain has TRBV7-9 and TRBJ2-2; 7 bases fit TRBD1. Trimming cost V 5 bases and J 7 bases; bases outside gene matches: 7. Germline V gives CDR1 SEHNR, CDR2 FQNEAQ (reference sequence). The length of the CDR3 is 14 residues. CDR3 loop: CASSLRQGDGELFF. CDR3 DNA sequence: TGTGCCAGCAGCCTAAGACAGGGCGACGGGGAGCTGTTTTTT.

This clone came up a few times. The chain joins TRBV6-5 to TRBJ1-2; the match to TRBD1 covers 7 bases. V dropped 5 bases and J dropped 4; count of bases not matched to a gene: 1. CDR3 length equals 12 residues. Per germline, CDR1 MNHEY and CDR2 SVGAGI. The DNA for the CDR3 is TGTGCCAGCAGTAGGGACAGCTATGGCTACACCTTC. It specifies CASSRDSYGYTF.

CDR3 loop: CASGFQSEGEKLFF. In nucleotides, the CDR3 is TGTGCTAGTGGTTTTCAGTCGGAGGGTGAAAAACTGTTTTTT. V usage is TRBV12-5 and J usage is TRBJ1-4, with unresolved D. This CDR3 has 14 amino acids. CDR1 and CDR2 from the germline V gene are LGHNT and FRNRAP. The V end lost 3 bases, the J end lost 7 bases, and 12 bases lay between the germline ends. The complete variable domain, with remaining parts taken from reference TRBV12-5 and TRBJ1-4, reads DARVTQTPRHKVTEMGQEVTMRCQPILGHNTVFWYRQTMMQGLELLAYFRNRAPLDDSGMPKDRFSAEMPDATLATLKIQPSEPRDSAVYFCASGFQSEGEKLFFGSGTQLSVL.

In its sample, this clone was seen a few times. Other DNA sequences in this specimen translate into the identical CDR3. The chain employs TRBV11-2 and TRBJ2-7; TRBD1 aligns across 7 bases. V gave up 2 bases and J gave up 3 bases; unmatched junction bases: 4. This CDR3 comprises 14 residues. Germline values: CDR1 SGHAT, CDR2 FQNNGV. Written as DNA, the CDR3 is TGTGCCAGCAGCTTACCGGGACAGAGCTACGAGCAGTACTTC. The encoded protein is CASSLPGQSYEQYF.

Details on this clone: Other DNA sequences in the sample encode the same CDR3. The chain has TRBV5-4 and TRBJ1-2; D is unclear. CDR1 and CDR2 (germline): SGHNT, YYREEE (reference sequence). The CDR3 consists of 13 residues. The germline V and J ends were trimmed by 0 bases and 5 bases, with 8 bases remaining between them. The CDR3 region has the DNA TGTGCCAGCAGCTTGGCGGGTGGTTATGGCTACACCTTC. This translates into CASSLAGGYGYTF.

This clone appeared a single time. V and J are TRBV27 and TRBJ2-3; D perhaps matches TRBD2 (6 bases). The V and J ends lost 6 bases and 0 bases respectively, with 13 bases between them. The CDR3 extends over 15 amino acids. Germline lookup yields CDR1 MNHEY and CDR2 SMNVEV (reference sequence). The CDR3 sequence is CASRHGLRSTDTQYF. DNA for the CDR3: TGTGCCAGCAGACATGGACTACGCAGCACAGATACGCAGTATTTT.

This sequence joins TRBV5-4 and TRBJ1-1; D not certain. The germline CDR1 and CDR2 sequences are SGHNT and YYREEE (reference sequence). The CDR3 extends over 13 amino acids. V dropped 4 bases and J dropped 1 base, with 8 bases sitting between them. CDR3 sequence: CASSRGSNTEAFF. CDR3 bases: TGTGCCAGCAGCCGAGGGTCGAACACTGAAGCTTTCTTT. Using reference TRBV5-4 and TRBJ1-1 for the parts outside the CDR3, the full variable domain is ETGVTQSPTHLIKTRGQQVTLRCSSQSGHNTVSWYQQALGQGPQFIFQYYREEENGRGNFPPRFSGLQFPNYSSELNVNALELDDSALYLCASSRGSNTEAFFGQGTRLTVV.

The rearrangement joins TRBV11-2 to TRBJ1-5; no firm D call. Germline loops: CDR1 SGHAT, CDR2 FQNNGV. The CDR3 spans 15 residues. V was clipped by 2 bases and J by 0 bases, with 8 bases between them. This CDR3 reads CASSLIGFSNQPQHF. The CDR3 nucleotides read TGTGCCAGCAGCTTAATCGGGTTTAGCAATCAGCCCCAGCATTTT.

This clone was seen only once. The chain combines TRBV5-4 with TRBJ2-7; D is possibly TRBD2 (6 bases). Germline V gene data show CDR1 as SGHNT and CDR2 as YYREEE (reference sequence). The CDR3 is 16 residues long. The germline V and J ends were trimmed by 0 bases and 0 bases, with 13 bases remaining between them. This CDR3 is CASSLEVASASYEQYF. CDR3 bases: TGTGCCAGCAGCTTGGAGGTAGCTAGCGCCTCCTACGAGCAGTACTTC.

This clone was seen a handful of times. The CDR3 DNA follows: TGTGCCAGCTCACCGGGACTCAGAGCCGGGGAGCTGTTTTTT. Protein product: CASSPGLRAGELFF. The V call is TRBV27, the J call TRBJ2-2; maybe TRBD2 (6 bases). From germline, CDR1 is MNHEY and CDR2 SMNVEV (reference sequence). The V gene lost 8 bases and the J gene lost 6 bases, with 16 bases spanning the gap. The CDR3 has 14 residues.

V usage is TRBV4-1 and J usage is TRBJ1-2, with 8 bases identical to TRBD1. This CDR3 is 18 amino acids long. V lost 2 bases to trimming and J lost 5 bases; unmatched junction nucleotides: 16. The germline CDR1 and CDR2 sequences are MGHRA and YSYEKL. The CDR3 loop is CASSQTDDRGRILYGYTF. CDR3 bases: TGCGCCAGCAGCCAAACTGACGACAGGGGACGGATTCTTTATGGCTACACCTTC.

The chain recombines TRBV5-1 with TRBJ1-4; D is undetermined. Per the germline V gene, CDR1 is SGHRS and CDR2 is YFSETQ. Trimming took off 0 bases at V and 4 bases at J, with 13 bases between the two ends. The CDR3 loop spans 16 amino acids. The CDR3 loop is CASSLGGGGNNEKLFF. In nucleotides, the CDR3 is TGCGCCAGCAGCTTGGGCGGTGGCGGAAATAATGAAAAACTGTTTTTT.

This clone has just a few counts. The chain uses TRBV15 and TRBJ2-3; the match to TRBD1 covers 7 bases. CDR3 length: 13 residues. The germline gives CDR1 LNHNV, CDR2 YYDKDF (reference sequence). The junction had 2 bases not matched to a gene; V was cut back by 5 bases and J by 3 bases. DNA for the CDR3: TGTGCCACCAGCGCAGGGGGTACAGATACGCAGTATTTT. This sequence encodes CATSAGGTDTQYF.

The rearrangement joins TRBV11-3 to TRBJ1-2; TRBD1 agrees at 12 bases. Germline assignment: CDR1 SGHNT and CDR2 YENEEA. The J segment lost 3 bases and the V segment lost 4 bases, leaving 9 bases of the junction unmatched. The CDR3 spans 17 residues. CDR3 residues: CASSSDRDRGRDYGYTF. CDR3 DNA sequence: TGTGCCAGCAGCTCAGACCGGGACAGGGGGCGGGACTATGGCTACACCTTC.

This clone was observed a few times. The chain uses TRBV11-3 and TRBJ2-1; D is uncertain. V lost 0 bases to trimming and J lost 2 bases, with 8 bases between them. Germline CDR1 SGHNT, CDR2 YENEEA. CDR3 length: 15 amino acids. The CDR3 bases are TGTGCCAGCAGCTTAGATAATGGGCCCTACAATGAGCAGTTCTTC. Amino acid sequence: CASSLDNGPYNEQFF.

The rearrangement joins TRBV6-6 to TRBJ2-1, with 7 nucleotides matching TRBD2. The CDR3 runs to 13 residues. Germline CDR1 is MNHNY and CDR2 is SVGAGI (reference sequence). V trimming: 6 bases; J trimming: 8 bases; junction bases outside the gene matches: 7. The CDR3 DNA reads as TGTGCCAGCAGCCGGACTAGTCCCCATGAGCAGTTCTTC. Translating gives CASSRTSPHEQFF.

The CDR3: CASSQIVQGNEQFF. The CDR3 coding sequence is TGCGCCAGCAGTCAAATCGTCCAGGGGAATGAGCAGTTCTTC. The chain uses TRBV10-1 and TRBJ2-1, with a possible D match to TRBD1 (6 bases). This CDR3 is built from 14 residues. The germline V gene has CDR1 WNHNN and CDR2 SYGVQD (reference sequence). Trimming took off 5 bases at V and 7 bases at J, with 15 bases between the two ends.

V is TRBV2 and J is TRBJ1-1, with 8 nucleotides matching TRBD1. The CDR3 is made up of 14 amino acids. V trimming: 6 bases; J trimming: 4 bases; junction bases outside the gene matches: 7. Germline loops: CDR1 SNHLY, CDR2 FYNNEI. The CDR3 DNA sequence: TGTGCCAGCAGACCCGGACAGGGTCCCACTGAAGCTTTCTTT. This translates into CASRPGQGPTEAFF. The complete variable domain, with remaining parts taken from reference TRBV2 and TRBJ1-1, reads EPEVTQTPSHQVTQMGQEVILRCVPISNHLYFYWYRQILGQKVEFLVSFYNNEISEKSEIFDDQFSVERPDGSNFTLKIRSTKLEDSAMYFCASRPGQGPTEAFFGQGTRLTVV.

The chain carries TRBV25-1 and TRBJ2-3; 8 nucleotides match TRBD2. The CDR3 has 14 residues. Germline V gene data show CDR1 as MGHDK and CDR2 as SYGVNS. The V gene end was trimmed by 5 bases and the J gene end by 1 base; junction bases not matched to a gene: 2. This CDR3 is CASSKAGGTDTQYF. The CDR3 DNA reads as TGTGCCAGCAGTAAAGCGGGGGGCACAGATACGCAGTATTTT. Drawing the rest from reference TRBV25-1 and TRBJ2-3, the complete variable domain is EADIYQTPRYLVIGTGKKITLECSQTMGHDKMYWYQQDPGMELHLIHYSYGVNSTEKGDLSSESTVSRIRTEHFPLTLESARPSHTSQYLCASSKAGGTDTQYFGPGTRLTVL.

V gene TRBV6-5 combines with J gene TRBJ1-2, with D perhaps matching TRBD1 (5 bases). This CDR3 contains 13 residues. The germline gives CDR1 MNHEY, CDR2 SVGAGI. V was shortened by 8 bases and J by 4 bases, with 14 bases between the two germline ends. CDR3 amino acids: CASGNRQAYGYTF. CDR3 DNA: TGTGCCAGCGGAAACAGGCAAGCCTATGGCTACACCTTC.

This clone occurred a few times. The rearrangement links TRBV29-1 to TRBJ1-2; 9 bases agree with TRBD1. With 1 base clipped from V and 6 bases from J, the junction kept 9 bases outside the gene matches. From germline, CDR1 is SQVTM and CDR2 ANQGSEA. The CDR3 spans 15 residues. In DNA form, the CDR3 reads TGCAGCGTTGAAGTTAACGGACAGGGGCGGGATGGCTACACCTTC. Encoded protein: CSVEVNGQGRDGYTF.